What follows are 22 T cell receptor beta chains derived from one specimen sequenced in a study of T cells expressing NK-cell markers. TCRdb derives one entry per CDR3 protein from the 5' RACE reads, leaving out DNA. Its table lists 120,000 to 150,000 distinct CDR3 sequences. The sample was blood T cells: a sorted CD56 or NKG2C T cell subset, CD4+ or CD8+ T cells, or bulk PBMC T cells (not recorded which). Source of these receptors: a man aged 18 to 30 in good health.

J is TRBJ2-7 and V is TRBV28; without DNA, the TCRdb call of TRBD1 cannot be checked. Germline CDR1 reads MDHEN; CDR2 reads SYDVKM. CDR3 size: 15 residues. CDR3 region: CASSLGGTGIYEQYF.

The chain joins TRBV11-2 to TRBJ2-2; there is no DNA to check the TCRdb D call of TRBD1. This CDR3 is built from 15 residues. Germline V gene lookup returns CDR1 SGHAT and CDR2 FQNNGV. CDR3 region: CASSAGTKNTGELFF.

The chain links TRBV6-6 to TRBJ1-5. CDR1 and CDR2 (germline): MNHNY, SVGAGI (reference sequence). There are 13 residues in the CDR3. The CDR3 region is CASEGRGNQPQHF.

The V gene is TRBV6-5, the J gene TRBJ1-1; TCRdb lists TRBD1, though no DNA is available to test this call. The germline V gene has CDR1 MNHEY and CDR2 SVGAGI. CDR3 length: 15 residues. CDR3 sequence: CASSSGDRADTEAFF.

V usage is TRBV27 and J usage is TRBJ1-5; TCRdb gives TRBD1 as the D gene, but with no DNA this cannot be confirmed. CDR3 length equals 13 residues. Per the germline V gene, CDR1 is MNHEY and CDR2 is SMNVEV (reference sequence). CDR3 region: CASSLIGAQPQHF.

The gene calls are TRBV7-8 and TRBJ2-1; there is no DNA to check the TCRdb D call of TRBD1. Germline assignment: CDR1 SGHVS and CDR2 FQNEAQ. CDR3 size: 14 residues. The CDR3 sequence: CASSLDHRGNEQFF. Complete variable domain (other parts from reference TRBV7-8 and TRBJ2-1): GAGVSQSPRYKVAKRGQDVALRCDPISGHVSLFWYQQALGQGPEFLTYFQNEAQLDKSGLPSDRFFAERPEGSVSTLKIQRTQQEDSAVYLCASSLDHRGNEQFFGPGTRLTVL.

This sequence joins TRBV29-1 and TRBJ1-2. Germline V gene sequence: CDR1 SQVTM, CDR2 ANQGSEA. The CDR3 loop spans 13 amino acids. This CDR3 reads CSAKGLANYGYTF.

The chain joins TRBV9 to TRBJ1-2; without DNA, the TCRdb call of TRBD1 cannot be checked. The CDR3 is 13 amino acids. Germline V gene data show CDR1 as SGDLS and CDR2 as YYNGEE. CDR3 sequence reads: CASSATGISGYTF.

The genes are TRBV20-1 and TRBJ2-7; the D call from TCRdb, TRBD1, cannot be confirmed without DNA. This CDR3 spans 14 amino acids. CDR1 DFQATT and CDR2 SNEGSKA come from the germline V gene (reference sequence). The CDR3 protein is CSARSDRVVYEQYF.

CDR3 sequence reads: CATSRVREGPTGELFF. The V and J genes are TRBV15 and TRBJ2-2; TCRdb calls TRBD2, which cannot be checked without DNA. This CDR3 comprises 16 residues. Germline CDR1 reads LNHNV; CDR2 reads YYDKDF (reference sequence).

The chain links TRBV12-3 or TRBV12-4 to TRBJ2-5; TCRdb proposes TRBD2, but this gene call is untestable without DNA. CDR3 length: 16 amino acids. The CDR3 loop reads CASRSGLAGGQETQYF.

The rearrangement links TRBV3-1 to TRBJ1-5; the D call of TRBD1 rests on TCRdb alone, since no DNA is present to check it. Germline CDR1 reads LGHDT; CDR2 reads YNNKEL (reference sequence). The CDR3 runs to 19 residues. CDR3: CASSQGAAPGQPTIQPQHF.

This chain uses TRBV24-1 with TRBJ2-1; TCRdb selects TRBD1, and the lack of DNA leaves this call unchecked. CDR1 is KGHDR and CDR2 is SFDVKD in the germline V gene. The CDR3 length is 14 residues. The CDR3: CATSDSTGGNEQFF.

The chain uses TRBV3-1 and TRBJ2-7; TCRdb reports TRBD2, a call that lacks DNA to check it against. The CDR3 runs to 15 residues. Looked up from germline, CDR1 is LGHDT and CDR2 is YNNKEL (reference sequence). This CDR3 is CASSQETSGNYEQYF.

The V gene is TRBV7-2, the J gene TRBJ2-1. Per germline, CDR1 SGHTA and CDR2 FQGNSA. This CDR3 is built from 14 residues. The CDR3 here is CASSSGPSGNEQFF.

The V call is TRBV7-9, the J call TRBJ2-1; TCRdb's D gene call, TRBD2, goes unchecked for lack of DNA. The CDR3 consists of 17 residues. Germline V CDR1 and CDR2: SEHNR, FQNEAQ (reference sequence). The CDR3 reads CASSSWGSGRSYDEQFF.

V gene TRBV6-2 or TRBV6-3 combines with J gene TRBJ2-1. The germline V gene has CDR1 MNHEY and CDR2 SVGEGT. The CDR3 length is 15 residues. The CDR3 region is CASSYYVSAYNEQFF.

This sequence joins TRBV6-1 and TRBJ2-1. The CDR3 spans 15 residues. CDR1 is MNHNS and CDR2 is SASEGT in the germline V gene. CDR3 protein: CASSEGLSVSNEQFF.

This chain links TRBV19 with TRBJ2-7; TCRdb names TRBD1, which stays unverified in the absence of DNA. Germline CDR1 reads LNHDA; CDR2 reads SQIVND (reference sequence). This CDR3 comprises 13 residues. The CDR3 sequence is CASSRGPTYEQYF. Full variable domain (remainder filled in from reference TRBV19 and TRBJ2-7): DGGITQSPKYLFRKEGQNVTLSCEQNLNHDAMYWYRQDPGQGLRLIYYSQIVNDFQKGDIAEGYSVSREKKESFPLTVTSAQKNPTAFYLCASSRGPTYEQYFGPGTRLTVT.

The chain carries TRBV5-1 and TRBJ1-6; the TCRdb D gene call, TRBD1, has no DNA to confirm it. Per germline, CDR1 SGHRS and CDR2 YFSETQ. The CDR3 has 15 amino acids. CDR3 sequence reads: CASSSTGTMGSPLHF.

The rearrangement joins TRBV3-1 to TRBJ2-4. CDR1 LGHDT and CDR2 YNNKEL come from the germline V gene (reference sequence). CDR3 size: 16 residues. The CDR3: CASSLSSLLRENIQYF.

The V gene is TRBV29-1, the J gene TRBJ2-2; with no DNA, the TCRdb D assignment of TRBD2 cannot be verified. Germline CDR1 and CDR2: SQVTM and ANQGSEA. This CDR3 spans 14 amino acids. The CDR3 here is CSVTSGRWIGELFF.